These 7 T cell receptor beta chains were sequenced from one sample in a study of CD8+CD57+ T cells in acquired aplastic anemia. CDR3 and TCR beta VDJ profiling relied on genomic DNA as the template. TCRdb itself ran the reads through MiXCR, one entry per CDR3 protein. The table lists roughly 38,000 distinct CDR3 sequences, roughly three quarters of them singletons. The material sequenced was sorted CD4+, CD8+, or CD8+CD57+ T cells (not recorded which) from PBMCs. The origin of the receptors is a human donor in good health, serving as a control.

V usage is TRBV7-6 and J usage is TRBJ2-3, with D possibly being TRBD1 (6 bases). The CDR3 covers 15 residues. V gave up 5 bases and J gave up 0 bases, with 12 bases separating them. CDR1 and CDR2 from the germline V gene are SGHVS and FNYEAQ. The CDR3 sequence is CASSEGGTSTDTQYF. The CDR3 DNA follows: TGTGCCAGCAGCGAAGGGGGTACTAGCACAGATACGCAGTATTTT.

The V call is TRBV19, the J call TRBJ1-2, with 7 bases aligning to TRBD1. This CDR3 spans 16 amino acids. V dropped 2 bases and J dropped 3; count of bases not matched to a gene: 9. Germline-derived CDR1 and CDR2 are LNHDA and SQIVND (reference sequence). CDR3 bases: TGTGCCAGTAGTATATCACGACCACAGGGGTACTATGGCTACACCTTC. It specifies CASSISRPQGYYGYTF.

The chain combines TRBV19 with TRBJ2-3; D is unclear. The germline CDR1 and CDR2 sequences are LNHDA and SQIVND (reference sequence). This CDR3 contains 14 residues. Trimming pared 3 bases from V and 2 bases from J, leaving 9 bases between. In DNA, the CDR3 is TGTGCCAGTAGTATGATGTACCCCACAGATACGCAGTATTTT. Protein sequence: CASSMMYPTDTQYF. Complete variable domain (other parts from reference TRBV19 and TRBJ2-3): DGGITQSPKYLFRKEGQNVTLSCEQNLNHDAMYWYRQDPGQGLRLIYYSQIVNDFQKGDIAEGYSVSREKKESFPLTVTSAQKNPTAFYLCASSMMYPTDTQYFGPGTRLTVL.

The rearrangement joins TRBV5-5 to TRBJ1-3; D is perhaps TRBD1 (5 bases). Trimming left V 0 bases short and J 4 bases short, with 8 bases between. The CDR3 contains 14 residues. The germline V gene encodes CDR1 SGHKS and CDR2 YYEKEE (reference sequence). This CDR3 reads CASSLAGYGNTIYF. The CDR3 DNA follows: TGTGCCAGCAGCTTGGCAGGGTACGGAAACACCATATATTTT.

The chain couples TRBV20-1 to TRBJ2-1, with 9 bases matching TRBD2. This CDR3 contains 14 residues. Germline V gene sequence: CDR1 DFQATT, CDR2 SNEGSKA (reference sequence). J gave up 3 bases and V 5 bases, and 5 bases lay outside the gene matches. CDR3 sequence: CSAVLAGRYNEQFF. CDR3 DNA sequence: TGCAGTGCTGTTCTAGCGGGGCGCTACAATGAGCAGTTCTTC.

This clonotype was picked up one time. This chain links TRBV20-1 with TRBJ2-5; TRBD2 agrees at 14 bases. Trimming at V came to 6 bases and at J to 4 bases, leaving 1 base not matched to a gene. The germline CDR1 and CDR2 sequences are DFQATT and SNEGSKA (reference sequence). This CDR3 is built from 13 residues. CDR3 region: CSAGTSGRETQYF. CDR3 nucleotide sequence: TGCAGTGCAGGGACTAGCGGGAGAGAGACCCAGTACTTC.

This clonotype is medium-sized. V usage is TRBV4-3 and J usage is TRBJ2-7, with 11 positions matching TRBD1. Per the germline V gene, CDR1 is LGHNA and CDR2 is YSLEER. The CDR3 runs to 16 residues. The V segment lost 4 bases and the J segment 6 bases; nucleotides outside the gene matches: 11. The CDR3 region has the DNA TGCGCCAGCAGCCCCGGCGGGACAGGGGGACCCCCCGAGCAGTACTTC. Translated: CASSPGGTGGPPEQYF.